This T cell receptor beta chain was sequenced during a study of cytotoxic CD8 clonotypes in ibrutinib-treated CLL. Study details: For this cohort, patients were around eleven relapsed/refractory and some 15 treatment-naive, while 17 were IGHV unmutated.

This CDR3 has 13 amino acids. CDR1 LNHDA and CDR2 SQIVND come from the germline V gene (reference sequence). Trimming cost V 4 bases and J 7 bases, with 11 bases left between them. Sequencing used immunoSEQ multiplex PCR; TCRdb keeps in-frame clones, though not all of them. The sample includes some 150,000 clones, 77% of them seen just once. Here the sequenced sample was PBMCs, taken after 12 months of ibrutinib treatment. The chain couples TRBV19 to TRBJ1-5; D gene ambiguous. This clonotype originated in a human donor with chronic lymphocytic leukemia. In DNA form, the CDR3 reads TGTGCCAGTAGTACGGCTGGAGACCAGCCCCAGCATTTT. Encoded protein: CASSTAGDQPQHF.